These T cell receptor beta chains were read from a single sample in a study of stem cell transplantation in POMP-related autoinflammatory disease. Profiled with immunoSEQ multiplex PCR; TCRdb holds only in-frame clones, not every one. The data show approximately 65,000 clones, under 95% seen once. Sequencing was performed on CD4+ T cells from PBMCs, taken after stem cell transplantation. The receptors were sampled from a human patient with POMP-related autoinflammation and immune dysregulation (PRAID). Certain T cells may be donor cells from the graft. Both conserved end residues are part of each CDR3. Each record gives: clone size, V gene, CDR3 protein. Not every row has a clone size; where given, it reads once, few, many or a size class.

>once|TRBV5-4
CASSPGQGIDTQYF
>NA|TRBV27
CASSASGTGDTGELFF
>NA|TRBV18
CASSPTKATEAFF
>NA|TRBV4-1
CASSQGFGRGDNEQFF
>NA|TRBV5-1
CASSPGLAGAGGETQYF
>NA|TRBV4-2
CASSSMGGGSSYNSPLHF
>once|TRBV28
CASSLQGTTYEQYF
>NA|TRBV4-2
CASSQASGLAGETQYF
>few|TRBV6-5
CASRKGTSRRDTQYF
>NA|TRBV12-3/TRBV12-4
CASSLAAADTQYF
>NA|TRBV30
CAWSVRTKNIQYF
>NA|TRBV7-2
CASSLIPYYSYEQYF
>NA|TRBV5-1
CASSLDSGVLTDTQYF
>NA|TRBV29-1
CSVTVADPSTDTQYF
>few|TRBV6-4
CANLAETYEQYF
>NA|TRBV4-1
CASSQDRGLLETQYF
>NA|TRBV10-1
CASSGQTGVDNEQFF
>NA|TRBV19
CASSSWTSSAQPQHF
>NA|TRBV5-1
CASSLEPGETQYF
>NA|TRBV2
CASSGKLAGASTDTQYF
>NA|TRBV10-2
CASSGSPGTSKETQYF
>NA|TRBV19
CASRKPGHQADTQYF
>NA|TRBV7-9
CASIGRLNTGELFF
>NA|TRBV15
CATSRIKAGSEAFF
>NA|TRBV27
CASSGDRMHLTDTQYF
>NA|TRBV19
CASSIRGNSPLHF
>once|TRBV7-9
CASSLSNTEAFF
>NA|TRBV5-1
CASSLLGQPGGGVFSPLHF
>NA|TRBV6-1
CASSDGAARVYTF
>NA|TRBV30
CAWSDANEQFF
>NA|TRBV6-5
CASSYGQGTDTQYF
>NA|TRBV28
CASSFPGPYEQYF
>NA|TRBV7-2
CASRSSFSTDTQYF
>NA|TRBV11-2
CASSFRQGAVDEQYF
>NA|TRBV28
CASSPLEAFF
>NA|TRBV9
CASSVGGQENYGYTF
>NA|TRBV11-2
CASSPSRPPQTQYF
>NA|TRBV7-2
CASSLLGSTEAFF
>once|TRBV3-1/TRBV3-2
CASSRRIVGQGTDTQYF
>NA|TRBV7-6
CASSPDGGAGPTGELFF
>NA|TRBV4-1
CASSEDRGARETQYF
>few|TRBV4-2
CASSQERGEVAFF
>NA|TRBV24-1
CATSENYRGTRDVKQFF
>NA|TRBV11-2
CASSAHRSRGANVLTF
>NA|TRBV6-1
CASSETPVNQPQHF
>NA|TRBV27
CASSPSALANYGYTF
>few|TRBV10-2
CASSVTGLYGYTF
>NA|TRBV28
CASSFSSGSPDTQYF
>NA|TRBV2
CASSATGNEQYF
>once|TRBV6-1
CASSELVGGPNTGELFF
>NA|TRBV28
CASSTRPPRVAYTEAFF